A single sample is the source of the 8 T cell receptor beta chains below, sequenced in a study of OX40 agonist ivuxolimab in advanced cancers. Assay used: immunoSEQ multiplex PCR; TCRdb lists only in-frame clones, some missing. The sample lists 30,000 to 35,000 clones; about nine tenths were seen once. This sample comprised CD4+ or CD8+ T cells sorted from blood, obtained in a trial of the OX40 agonist ivuxolimab. Every receptor here comes from an adult with an advanced solid tumor such as melanoma, head and neck, liver or kidney cancer.

The gene calls are TRBV27 and TRBJ2-1; unclear D gene. V dropped 2 bases and J dropped 2 bases, with 7 bases sitting between them. Germline loops: CDR1 MNHEY, CDR2 SMNVEV (reference sequence). This CDR3 is 14 amino acids long. CDR3 sequence reads: CASSLGGTYNEQFF. In DNA, the CDR3 is TGTGCCAGCAGTTTAGGCGGAACCTACAATGAGCAGTTCTTC.

This clone occurred a few times. The gene calls are TRBV11-1 and TRBJ2-7, with D possibly TRBD1 on 6 matching bases. CDR3 length: 14 amino acids. Germline V gene data show CDR1 as SGHAT and CDR2 as FQDESV (reference sequence). V was shortened by 5 bases and J by 3 bases, with 14 bases between the two germline ends. CDR3 sequence reads: CASSRRNRVYEQYF. The DNA of the CDR3 is TGTGCCAGCAGCCGAAGAAACAGGGTCTACGAGCAGTACTTC.

The rearrangement links TRBV28 to TRBJ2-5, with 8 positions matching TRBD1. V lost 1 base and J lost 2; bases outside the gene matches: 6. The CDR3 contains 16 residues. Germline CDR1 reads MDHEN; CDR2 reads SYDVKM. As DNA, the CDR3 is TGTGCCAGCAGTTTATACAAGGGACAGGTGCAAGAGACCCAGTACTTC. Its protein product is CASSLYKGQVQETQYF.

The rearrangement links TRBV4-1 to TRBJ2-3; 11 bases align to TRBD2. This CDR3 has 14 amino acids. CDR1 and CDR2 from the germline V gene are MGHRA and YSYEKL. Trimming took 8 bases from V and 13 from J; bases not matched to a gene: 14. In nucleotides, the CDR3 is TGCGCCAGCTCCCCCGGGATAGCGGGGGGGCAGAAGTATTTT. It yields the protein CASSPGIAGGQKYF.

CDR3 loop: CASSFLAGGTGELFF. As DNA, the CDR3 is TGCGCCAGCAGCTTCCTAGCGGGAGGGACCGGGGAGCTGTTTTTT. The chain recombines TRBV5-1 with TRBJ2-2; 12 bases align to TRBD2. Germline CDR1 SGHRS, CDR2 YFSETQ. This CDR3 is built from 15 residues. Losses at the gene ends were 2 bases for V and 5 bases for J; bases not matched to a gene: 1.

The DNA of the CDR3 is TGTGCCAGTAGTATAGAGACAGACCCCTACGAGCAGTACTTC. Protein product: CASSIETDPYEQYF. The V and J genes are TRBV19 and TRBJ2-7; maybe TRBD1 (5 bases). Trimming removed 0 bases from V and 2 bases from J, with 8 bases in between. The CDR3 is 14 residues long. Looked up from germline, CDR1 is LNHDA and CDR2 is SQIVND (reference sequence).

V is TRBV9 and J is TRBJ2-1, with D maybe TRBD2 (5 bases). The V and J ends lost 3 bases and 0 bases respectively, with 16 bases between them. CDR3 size: 17 residues. CDR1 and CDR2 (germline): SGDLS, YYNGEE. The CDR3 sequence: CASSEEVRRSSYNEQFF. The CDR3, as DNA: TGTGCCAGCAGCGAGGAGGTTCGAAGGAGCTCCTACAATGAGCAGTTCTTC.

V usage is TRBV5-8 and J usage is TRBJ1-5; TRBD1 matches 9 bases. This CDR3 has 16 residues. Germline V gene sequence: CDR1 SGHTS, CDR2 YDEGEE. V was pared by 2 bases and J by 3 bases, with 6 bases of the junction left unmatched. The CDR3 spells CASSLRQGGLNQPQHF. DNA of the CDR3: TGTGCCAGCAGCTTAAGACAGGGGGGACTCAATCAGCCCCAGCATTTT.